This record concerns one T cell receptor (beta chain) sequence. Its specificity is unknown. These data come from a study of T cells after yellow fever vaccination. Study-wide results and limits: Bulk-population clonotypes that are abundant could appear as contaminants in FACS-sorted repertoires. Peaking faster, on day 5 versus 15, the secondary response was nonetheless weaker.

5'RACE template switching generated TCR cDNA, adding a universal primer site and UMIs. From the 5' RACE reads, TCRdb called clonotypes with MiXCR, one entry per CDR3 protein. The table records about 580,000 distinct CDR3 sequences, around 17% of them present only once. The source is a man in his late teens or twenties who received the YFV17D yellow fever vaccine. The sample in question was PBMCs, obtained around 5 days after the first yellow fever vaccination.

CDR3 loop: CASSSRIVKGYTF. The CDR3, as DNA: TGTGCCAGCAGCTCACGGATCGTTAAGGGCTACACCTTC. This chain connects TRBV7-9 to TRBJ1-2; no firm D call. V was trimmed by 4 bases and J by 8 bases, leaving 14 bases between them. The germline V gene encodes CDR1 SEHNR and CDR2 FQNEAQ (reference sequence). There are 13 residues in the CDR3.